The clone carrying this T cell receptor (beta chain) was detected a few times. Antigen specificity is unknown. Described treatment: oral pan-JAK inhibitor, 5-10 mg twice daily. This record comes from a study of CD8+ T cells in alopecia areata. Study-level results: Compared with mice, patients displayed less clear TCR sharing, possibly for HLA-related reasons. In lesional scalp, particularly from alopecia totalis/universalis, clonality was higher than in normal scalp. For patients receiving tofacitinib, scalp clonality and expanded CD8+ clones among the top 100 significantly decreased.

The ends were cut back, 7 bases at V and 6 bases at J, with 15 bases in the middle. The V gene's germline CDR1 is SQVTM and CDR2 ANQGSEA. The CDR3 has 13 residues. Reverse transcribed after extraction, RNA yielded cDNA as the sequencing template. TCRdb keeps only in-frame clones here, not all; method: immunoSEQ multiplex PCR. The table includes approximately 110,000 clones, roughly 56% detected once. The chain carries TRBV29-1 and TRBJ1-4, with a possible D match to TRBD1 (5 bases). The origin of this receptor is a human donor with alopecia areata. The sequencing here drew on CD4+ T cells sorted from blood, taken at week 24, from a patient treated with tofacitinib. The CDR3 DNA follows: TGCAGCGCTCGCGGGCGGGGGGATGAAAAACTGTTTTTT. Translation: CSARGRGDEKLFF. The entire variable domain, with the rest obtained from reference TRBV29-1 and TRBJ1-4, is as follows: SAVISQKPSRDICQRGTSLTIQCQVDSQVTMMFWYRQQPGQSLTLIATANQGSEATYESGFVIDKFPISRPNLTFSTLTVSNMSPEDSSIYLCSARGRGDEKLFFGSGTQLSVL.